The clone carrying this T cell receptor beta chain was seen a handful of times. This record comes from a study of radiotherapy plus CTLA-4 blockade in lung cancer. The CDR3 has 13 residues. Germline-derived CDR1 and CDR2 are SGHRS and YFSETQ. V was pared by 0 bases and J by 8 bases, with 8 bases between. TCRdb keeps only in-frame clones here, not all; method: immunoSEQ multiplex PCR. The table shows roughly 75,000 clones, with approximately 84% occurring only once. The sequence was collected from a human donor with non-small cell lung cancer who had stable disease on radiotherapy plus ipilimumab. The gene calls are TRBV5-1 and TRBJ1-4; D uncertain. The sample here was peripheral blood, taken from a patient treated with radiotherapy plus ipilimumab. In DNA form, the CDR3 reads TGCGCCAGCAGCTTGGCTCCGGGAGAAAAACTGTTTTTT. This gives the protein CASSLAPGEKLFF.